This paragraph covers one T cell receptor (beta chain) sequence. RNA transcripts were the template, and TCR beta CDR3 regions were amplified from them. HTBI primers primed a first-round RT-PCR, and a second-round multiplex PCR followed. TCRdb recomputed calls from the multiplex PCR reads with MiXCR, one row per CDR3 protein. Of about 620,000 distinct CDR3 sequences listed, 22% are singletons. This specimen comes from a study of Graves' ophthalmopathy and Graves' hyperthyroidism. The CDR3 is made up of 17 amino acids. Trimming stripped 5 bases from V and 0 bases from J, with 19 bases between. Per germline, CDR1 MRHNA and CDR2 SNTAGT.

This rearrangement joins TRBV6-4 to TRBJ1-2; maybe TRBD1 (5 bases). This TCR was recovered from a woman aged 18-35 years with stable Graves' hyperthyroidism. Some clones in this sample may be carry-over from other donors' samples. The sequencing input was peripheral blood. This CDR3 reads CASSRPGRTQSNYGYTF. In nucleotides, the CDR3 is TGTGCCAGCAGTCGACCGGGACGGACACAATCTAACTATGGCTACACCTTC.